This passage covers 32 T cell receptor beta chains from one sample sequenced in a study of regulatory dendritic cells for organ transplantation. The protocol was immunoSEQ multiplex PCR, while the TCRdb copy is restricted to in-frame clones and leaves out a portion. The sample lists approximately 12,000 clones, under 90% occurring once. These receptors have no known antigen. CFSE-labeled sorted T cells met regulatory or mature dendritic cells for roughly 5 days. The sequenced sample was naive CD8+ T cells from blood cultured with regulatory dendritic cells. Documented subset: CD45RA+ naive T cells. All receptors derive from a human donor in good health.

The V gene is TRBV6-5, the J gene TRBJ2-2; D remains ambiguous. CDR1 MNHEY and CDR2 SVGAGI come from the germline V gene. The CDR3 has 15 residues. V was pared by 2 bases and J by 0 bases, with 7 bases between. The CDR3: CASSYRTANTGELFF. For the CDR3, the DNA is TGTGCCAGCAGTTACCGAACAGCGAACACCGGGGAGCTGTTTTTT.

The chain couples TRBV10-1 to TRBJ1-2; D possibly corresponds to TRBD1 (5 bases). Germline V CDR1 and CDR2: WNHNN, SYGVQD (reference sequence). With 2 bases removed from V and 4 bases from J, the gap between germline ends came to 8 bases. The CDR3 length is 13 residues. The CDR3 region is CASSERGGYGYTF. In nucleotides, the CDR3 is TGCGCCAGCAGTGAGCGGGGGGGCTATGGCTACACCTTC.

This clone showed up just once. The CDR3 here is CASSLTASYEQYF. The CDR3 DNA sequence: TGTGCCAGCAGCTTAACGGCCTCCTACGAGCAGTACTTC. V usage is TRBV7-9 and J usage is TRBJ2-7; D is uncertain. In germline, CDR1 is SEHNR, CDR2 FQNEAQ (reference sequence). Trimming removed 2 bases from V and 0 bases from J, with 5 bases in between. This CDR3 comprises 13 residues.

The chain is built from TRBV14 and TRBJ2-3, with 10 bases lining up with TRBD2. J gave up 3 bases and V 1 base, and 4 bases lay outside the gene matches. This CDR3 comprises 16 residues. CDR1 is SGHDN and CDR2 is FVKESK in the germline V gene. The CDR3 DNA reads TGTGCCAGCAGCCAAGCGAGCGGGAGGGCAACAGATACGCAGTATTTT. Translated: CASSQASGRATDTQYF.

This clone was detected once. V usage is TRBV28 and J usage is TRBJ2-5; no clear D. The CDR3 contains 16 residues. V was shortened by 7 bases and J by 5 bases, with 23 bases between the two germline ends. Germline values: CDR1 MDHEN, CDR2 SYDVKM. In DNA, the CDR3 is TGTGCCAGCAAATACTTTATGGGCAGTCCTCGGGAGACCCAGTACTTC. It translates to CASKYFMGSPRETQYF.

This rearrangement joins TRBV27 to TRBJ1-1, with 9 positions matching TRBD1. V lost 11 bases and J lost 0; bases outside the gene matches: 10. The V gene's germline CDR1 is MNHEY and CDR2 SMNVEV (reference sequence). The CDR3 runs 15 residues. In DNA, the CDR3 is TGTGCCTCGAGGGGACAGGGTTTTATGAACACTGAAGCTTTCTTT. It translates to CASRGQGFMNTEAFF.

J is TRBJ1-1 and V is TRBV10-2, with D possibly TRBD1 on 5 matching bases. Per germline, CDR1 WSHSY and CDR2 SAAADI. The CDR3 is 14 residues long. The V end lost 3 bases, the J end lost 7 bases, and 15 bases lay between the germline ends. Here the CDR3 DNA reads TGCGCCAGCAGTGATGGGGGAAGGGGTATTGAAGCTTTCTTT. This sequence encodes CASSDGGRGIEAFF.

This chain joins TRBV6-5 and TRBJ2-2; D not certain. The germline V gene encodes CDR1 MNHEY and CDR2 SVGAGI. This CDR3 is built from 13 residues. Trimming took off 2 bases at V and 5 bases at J, with 6 bases between the two ends. The CDR3 protein is CASSYRVTGELFF. The CDR3 DNA reads as TGTGCCAGCAGTTACAGAGTTACCGGGGAGCTGTTTTTT.

This chain links TRBV6-5 with TRBJ1-2; the D gene is possibly TRBD1 (5 bases). Germline-derived CDR1 and CDR2 are MNHEY and SVGAGI. This CDR3 has 15 amino acids. Trimming pared 5 bases from V and 4 bases from J, leaving 17 bases between. CDR3 region: CASSIQGISSYGYTF. CDR3 coding DNA: TGTGCCAGCAGTATTCAGGGAATCTCCTCCTATGGCTACACCTTC.

J is TRBJ2-3 and V is TRBV29-1; D is unclear. CDR3 length: 16 amino acids. Germline V CDR1 and CDR2: SQVTM, ANQGSEA. Trimming removed 1 base at V and 3 bases at J, with 17 bases between. CDR3 bases: TGCAGCGTTGAAGGAACAAACACCGGCTTAACAGATACGCAGTATTTT. This translates into CSVEGTNTGLTDTQYF.

The V and J genes are TRBV19 and TRBJ2-7, with D unclear. V was cut by 8 bases and J by 4 bases, with 15 bases left in between. CDR1 is LNHDA, CDR2 SQIVND, per germline (reference sequence). This CDR3 is 13 amino acids long. The CDR3 bases are TGTGCCAGTTCGGACCGGCCCTTTTACGAGCAGTACTTC. Translating it yields CASSDRPFYEQYF.

This chain uses TRBV6-6 with TRBJ2-7; the D gene is possibly TRBD1 (5 bases). This CDR3 has 13 amino acids. V lost 6 bases and J lost 2, with 11 bases in between. Germline CDR1 reads MNHNY; CDR2 reads SVGAGI (reference sequence). CDR3 region: CASRPDITYEQYF. The CDR3 bases are TGTGCCAGCAGGCCGGACATAACCTACGAGCAGTACTTC.

This clone was observed a handful of times. This chain connects TRBV2 to TRBJ2-7, with D perhaps TRBD1 (5 bases). V lost 3 bases to trimming and J lost 3 bases, with 12 bases between them. The CDR3 extends over 14 amino acids. CDR1 is SNHLY and CDR2 is FYNNEI in the germline V gene. This chain's CDR3 is CASSDVLQGYEQYF. As DNA, the CDR3 is TGTGCCAGCAGTGATGTGTTGCAGGGCTACGAGCAGTACTTC. Looking up the rest from reference TRBV2 and TRBJ2-7 gives the full variable domain: EPEVTQTPSHQVTQMGQEVILRCVPISNHLYFYWYRQILGQKVEFLVSFYNNEISEKSEIFDDQFSVERPDGSNFTLKIRSTKLEDSAMYFCASSDVLQGYEQYFGPGTRLTVT.

The V call is TRBV6-5, the J call TRBJ1-5; 10 bases agree with TRBD1. Germline CDR1 is MNHEY and CDR2 is SVGAGI. V dropped 6 bases and J dropped 5; count of bases not matched to a gene: 4. This CDR3 has 14 amino acids. The CDR3 loop reads CASRPGQGDQPQHF. CDR3 DNA: TGTGCCAGCAGACCAGGACAGGGGGATCAGCCCCAGCATTTT.

The rearrangement joins TRBV7-9 to TRBJ2-7; D is perhaps TRBD1 (5 bases). Germline CDR1 SEHNR, CDR2 FQNEAQ (reference sequence). The CDR3 totals 12 residues. The V gene lost 3 bases and the J gene lost 7 bases, with 10 bases spanning the gap. The CDR3 nucleotides are TGTGCCAGCAGCTTCGATCAGGGTGAGCAGTACTTC. Its protein product is CASSFDQGEQYF.

The gene calls are TRBV7-6 and TRBJ2-5, with TRBD1 matching 8 bases. Unmatched junction bases numbered 19, after V lost 2 bases and J lost 5 bases. This CDR3 is 19 amino acids long. Per germline, CDR1 SGHVS and CDR2 FNYEAQ. CDR3 region: CASSLRFVGQGPKRETQYF. DNA for the CDR3: TGTGCCAGCAGCTTAAGATTCGTTGGACAGGGCCCTAAAAGGGAGACCCAGTACTTC.

The rearrangement uses TRBV4-1 and TRBJ2-7; a weak D match, TRBD2 (7 bases). This CDR3 comprises 17 residues. In germline, CDR1 is MGHRA, CDR2 YSYEKL. V was pared by 0 bases and J by 3 bases, with 18 bases between. The CDR3 region is CASSQEVRRGQDYEQYF. CDR3 nucleotide sequence: TGCGCCAGCAGCCAAGAGGTCCGGCGGGGGCAGGACTACGAGCAGTACTTC.

This chain uses TRBV12-5 with TRBJ1-5; D is possibly TRBD1 (6 bases). Deletions cut 9 bases from V and 2 bases from J, with 14 bases between. The CDR3 runs 14 residues. CDR1 and CDR2 (germline): LGHNT, FRNRAP. This chain's CDR3 is CARVRGWGNQPQHF. CDR3 sequence (DNA): TGTGCTAGGGTAAGGGGGTGGGGCAATCAGCCCCAGCATTTT. The complete variable domain, with remaining parts taken from reference TRBV12-5 and TRBJ1-5, reads DARVTQTPRHKVTEMGQEVTMRCQPILGHNTVFWYRQTMMQGLELLAYFRNRAPLDDSGMPKDRFSAEMPDATLATLKIQPSEPRDSAVYFCARVRGWGNQPQHFGDGTRLSIL.

The CDR3 coding sequence is TGTGCCAGCAGCTTAGACGGCAGGGGAGCTTTCTTT. Translation gives CASSLDGRGAFF. The rearrangement joins TRBV7-9 to TRBJ1-1; possibly TRBD1 for D (6 bases). V lost 1 base to trimming and J lost 10 bases, with 10 bases between them. This CDR3 is built from 12 residues. Germline V lookup: CDR1 SEHNR, CDR2 FQNEAQ (reference sequence).

This chain links TRBV6-6 with TRBJ2-1, with a tentative D call TRBD2 (5 bases). This CDR3 comprises 14 residues. The V gene lost 6 bases and the J gene lost 0 bases, with 9 bases spanning the gap. Germline V lookup: CDR1 MNHNY, CDR2 SVGAGI (reference sequence). Here the CDR3 reads CASSPRGSYNEQFF. The CDR3 DNA follows: TGTGCCAGCAGCCCCCGGGGCTCCTACAATGAGCAGTTCTTC.

This chain links TRBV30 with TRBJ2-3; D uncertain. This CDR3 has 11 amino acids. The V end was cut by 2 bases, the J end by 6 bases, with 6 bases between. Germline V CDR1 and CDR2: GTSNPN, SVGIG (reference sequence). CDR3 nucleotide sequence: TGTGCCTGGAGTATGGGCGATACGCAGTATTTT. It encodes CAWSMGDTQYF.

This clone was seen just once. The CDR3 DNA reads TGTGCCAGCAGTGAACACCCAGGCAATGACTACGAGCAGTACTTC. It encodes CASSEHPGNDYEQYF. The V and J genes are TRBV2 and TRBJ2-7; D ambiguous. CDR1 is SNHLY and CDR2 is FYNNEI in the germline V gene. With 2 bases removed from V and 3 bases from J, the gap between germline ends came to 14 bases. The CDR3 totals 15 residues.

V and J are TRBV4-2 and TRBJ1-3, with D perhaps TRBD1 (5 bases). The germline CDR1 and CDR2 sequences are LGHNA and YNFKEQ. V lost 1 base, J lost 2 bases, and 6 bases lay in between. This CDR3 contains 14 residues. The CDR3 DNA follows: TGTGCCAGCAGCCAAGCAGGGCCTGGAAACACCATATATTTT. This translates into CASSQAGPGNTIYF.

The chain recombines TRBV5-6 with TRBJ1-2; D uncertain. The V gene lost 4 bases and the J gene lost 5 bases, with 15 bases spanning the gap. In germline, CDR1 is SGHDT, CDR2 YYEEEE. The CDR3 totals 14 residues. CDR3 protein: CASSHEMVPYGYTF. CDR3 nucleotides: TGTGCCAGCAGCCACGAAATGGTCCCTTATGGCTACACCTTC.

This chain connects TRBV28 to TRBJ2-2; the match to TRBD1 covers 8 bases. Unmatched junction bases numbered 7, after V lost 1 base and J lost 9 bases. The germline V gene has CDR1 MDHEN and CDR2 SYDVKM. This CDR3 has 15 residues. The CDR3 sequence: CASSLSGGSVWELFF. The CDR3 nucleotides are TGTGCCAGCAGTTTATCAGGGGGCTCTGTGTGGGAGCTGTTTTTT. The whole variable domain, remainder taken from reference TRBV28 and TRBJ2-2, is DVKVTQSSRYLVKRTGEKVFLECVQDMDHENMFWYRQDPGLGLRLIYFSYDVKMKEKGDIPEGYSVSREKKERFSLILESASTNQTSMYLCASSLSGGSVWELFFGEGSRLTVL.

This clone showed up just once. V is TRBV4-3 and J is TRBJ2-5; no clear D. Germline V gives CDR1 LGHNA, CDR2 YSLEER. This CDR3 is 15 amino acids long. V gave up 0 bases and J gave up 5 bases, with 13 bases separating them. The CDR3 coding sequence is TGCGCCAGCAGCCAAGATGGCGGACGGCAGGAGACCCAGTACTTC. Translation gives CASSQDGGRQETQYF.

The chain uses TRBV10-3 and TRBJ1-3; D remains unclear. Germline assignment: CDR1 ENHRY and CDR2 SYGVKD. This CDR3 contains 14 residues. Trimming took 6 bases from V and 0 from J, leaving 9 bases between them. The CDR3 nucleotides read TGTGCCATCAGCGAGACGATCTCTGGAAACACCATATATTTT. Its protein product is CAISETISGNTIYF.

The rearrangement joins TRBV25-1 to TRBJ2-2, with 8 bases that match TRBD1. Germline V gene data show CDR1 as MGHDK and CDR2 as SYGVNS. J gave up 0 bases and V 2 bases, and 5 bases lay outside the gene matches. The CDR3 length is 17 residues. As DNA, the CDR3 is TGTGCCAGCAGTGAAGTTGGGACAGGCACGAACACCGGGGAGCTGTTTTTT. Translated, it gives CASSEVGTGTNTGELFF.

The V and J genes are TRBV2 and TRBJ2-7, with unresolved D. Germline-derived CDR1 and CDR2 are SNHLY and FYNNEI. The CDR3 sequence is 12 residues long. Trimming left V 7 bases short and J 7 bases short, with 14 bases between. The CDR3 loop reads CASNSPVEEQYF. In nucleotides, the CDR3 is TGTGCCAGCAACTCTCCGGTCGAGGAGCAGTACTTC.

This clone was seen just once. The genes are TRBV30 and TRBJ1-2; maybe TRBD1 (6 bases). V dropped 5 bases and J dropped 4 bases, with 23 bases sitting between them. Looked up from germline, CDR1 is GTSNPN and CDR2 is SVGIG (reference sequence). The length of the CDR3 is 16 residues. The CDR3 sequence: CAWALSISGQGYGYTF. In nucleotides, the CDR3 is TGTGCCTGGGCCCTCTCTATATCGGGACAAGGCTATGGCTACACCTTC.

The V gene is TRBV29-1, the J gene TRBJ2-7; D remains unclear. V shed 5 bases and J shed 3 bases, with 8 bases lying between them. Per the germline V gene, CDR1 is SQVTM and CDR2 is ANQGSEA. The CDR3 has 11 amino acids. The CDR3 protein is CSVRVNYEQYF. The DNA for the CDR3 is TGCAGCGTTAGGGTAAACTACGAGCAGTACTTC.

CDR3 nucleotides: TGTGCCAGCAGTCCCGTCGTGGGGCAGGGACGTTACAATGAGCAGTTCTTC. Translation: CASSPVVGQGRYNEQFF. The V and J genes are TRBV27 and TRBJ2-1; D possibly matches TRBD1 or TRBD2 (5 bases each). CDR1 is MNHEY, CDR2 SMNVEV, per germline (reference sequence). The CDR3 length is 17 residues. Trimming shortened V by 5 bases and J by 4 bases, and 21 bases separated the two germline ends.